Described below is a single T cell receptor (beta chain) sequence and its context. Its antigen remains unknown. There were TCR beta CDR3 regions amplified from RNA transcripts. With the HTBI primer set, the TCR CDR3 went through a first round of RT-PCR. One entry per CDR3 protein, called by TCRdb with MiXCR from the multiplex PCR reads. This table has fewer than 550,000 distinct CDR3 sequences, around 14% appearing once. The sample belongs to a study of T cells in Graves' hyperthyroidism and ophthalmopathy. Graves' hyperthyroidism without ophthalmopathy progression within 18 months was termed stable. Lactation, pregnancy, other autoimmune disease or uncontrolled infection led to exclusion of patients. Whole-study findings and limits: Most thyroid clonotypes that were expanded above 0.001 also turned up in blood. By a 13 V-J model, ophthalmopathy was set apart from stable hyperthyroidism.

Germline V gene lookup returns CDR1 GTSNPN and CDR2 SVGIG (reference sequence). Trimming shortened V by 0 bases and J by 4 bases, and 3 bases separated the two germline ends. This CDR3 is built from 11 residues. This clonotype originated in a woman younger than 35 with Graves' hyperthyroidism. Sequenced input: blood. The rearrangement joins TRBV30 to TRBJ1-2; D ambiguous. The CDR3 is CAWSVAYGYTF. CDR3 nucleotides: TGTGCCTGGAGTGTTGCCTATGGCTACACCTTC. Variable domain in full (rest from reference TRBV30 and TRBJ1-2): SQTIHQWPATLVQPVGSPLSLECTVEGTSNPNLYWYRQAAGRGLQLLFYSVGIGQISSEVPQNLSASRPQDRQFILSSKKLLLSDSGFYLCAWSVAYGYTFGSGTRLTVV.